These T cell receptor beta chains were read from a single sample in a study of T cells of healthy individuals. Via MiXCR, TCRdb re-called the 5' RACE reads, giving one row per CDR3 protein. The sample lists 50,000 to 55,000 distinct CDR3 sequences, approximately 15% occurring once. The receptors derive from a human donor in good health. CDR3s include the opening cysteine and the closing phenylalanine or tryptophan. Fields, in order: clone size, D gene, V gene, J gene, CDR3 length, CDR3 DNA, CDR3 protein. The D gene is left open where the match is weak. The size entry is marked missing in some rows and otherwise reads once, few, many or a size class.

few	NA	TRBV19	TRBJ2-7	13	TGTGCCAGTAGTATAGTGGAGGGCCACGAGCAGTACTTC	CASSIVEGHEQYF
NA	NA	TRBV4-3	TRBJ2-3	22	NA	CASSQGDSYEQYFGPGTDTQYF
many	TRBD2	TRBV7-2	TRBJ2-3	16	TGTGCCAGCAGCTGGTCGGAGGCGGGGGGCACAGATACGCAGTATTTT	CASSWSEAGGTDTQYF
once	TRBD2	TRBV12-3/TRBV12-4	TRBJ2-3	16	TGTGCCAGCAGTCCAACTACTAGCGGGAGAACAGATACGCAGTATTTT	CASSPTTSGRTDTQYF
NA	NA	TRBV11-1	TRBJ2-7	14	TGTGCCAGCAGTAAGGACGGGAGCTCCTACGAGCAGTACTTC	CASSKDGSSYEQYF
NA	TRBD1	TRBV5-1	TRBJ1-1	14	TGCGCCAGCAGCGTAGACAGGGCGAACACTGAAGCTTTCTTT	CASSVDRANTEAFF
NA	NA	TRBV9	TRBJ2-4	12	TGTGCCAGCAGCGTAGACGGAAACATTCAGTACTTC	CASSVDGNIQYF
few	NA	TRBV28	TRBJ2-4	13	TGTGCCAGCAGGGAGGGGGGGAGAAACATTCAGTACTTC	CASREGGRNIQYF
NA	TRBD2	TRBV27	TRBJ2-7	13	TGTGCCAGCAGTTTATGGGGGGGCTACGAGCAGTACTTC	CASSLWGGYEQYF
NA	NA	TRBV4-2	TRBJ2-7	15	TGTGCCAGCAGCCAAGACCTAGGGGGTGCCGCCGAGCAGTACTTC	CASSQDLGGAAEQYF
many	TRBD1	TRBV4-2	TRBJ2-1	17	TGTGCCAGCAGCCAAGATTGGGACAGGGGGGATTACAATGAGCAGTTCTTC	CASSQDWDRGDYNEQFF
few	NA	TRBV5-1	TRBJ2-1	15	TGCGCCAGCAGCTTGGAGACAGCTTCCTACAATGAGCAGTTCTTC	CASSLETASYNEQFF
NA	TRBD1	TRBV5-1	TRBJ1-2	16	TGCGCCAGCAGCCGGGACAGGGGAAAAAGGAACTATGGCTACACCTTC	CASSRDRGKRNYGYTF
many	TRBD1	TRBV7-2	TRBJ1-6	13	TGTGCCAGCAGCTTAAGACAGGGGATACCCCTCCACTTT	CASSLRQGIPLHF
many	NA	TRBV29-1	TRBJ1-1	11	TGCAGCGTTGTTTCACAGCTTGAAGCTTTCTTT	CSVVSQLEAFF
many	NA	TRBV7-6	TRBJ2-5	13	TGTGCCAGCAGCTTCGGATTGCAAGAGACCCAGTACTTC	CASSFGLQETQYF
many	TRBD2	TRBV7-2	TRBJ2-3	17	TGTGCCAGCAGCTTAAGTGCTAGCGGGAGGGCCCCAGATACGCAGTATTTT	CASSLSASGRAPDTQYF
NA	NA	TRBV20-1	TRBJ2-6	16	TGCAGTGCTAGAGGGGCAGAGCCTGCAGGGGCCAACGTCCTGACTTTC	CSARGAEPAGANVLTF
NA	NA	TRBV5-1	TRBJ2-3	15	TGCGCCAGCAGCTTGGAGGGCAGAAGCACAGATACGCAGTATTTT	CASSLEGRSTDTQYF
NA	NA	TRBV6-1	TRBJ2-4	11	TGTGCCAGCAGTGACCTAAACATTCAGTACTTC	CASSDLNIQYF
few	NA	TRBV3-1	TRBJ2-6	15	TGTGCCAGCAGCCAACGAGCGGTCGGGGCCAACGTCCTGACTTTC	CASSQRAVGANVLTF
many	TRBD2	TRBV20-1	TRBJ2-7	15	TGCAGTGCTGCTAACGAGCGGGAGAGGGTCTACGAGCAGTACTTC	CSAANERERVYEQYF
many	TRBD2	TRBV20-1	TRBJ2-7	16	TGCAGTGCTAGAGATGGGGCAGGGACTAGCGTCATCGAGCAGTACTTC	CSARDGAGTSVIEQYF
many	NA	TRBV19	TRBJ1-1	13	TGTGCCAGCCTCTGGGAGCTGAACACTGAAGCTTTCTTT	CASLWELNTEAFF
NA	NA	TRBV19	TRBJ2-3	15	TGTGCCAGTAGTATTAGGAACGGGGCTCCAGATACGCAGTATTTT	CASSIRNGAPDTQYF
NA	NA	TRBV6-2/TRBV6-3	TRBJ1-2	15	TGTGCCAGCAGTTACCCCGGGACGGCTAACTATGGCTACACCTTC	CASSYPGTANYGYTF
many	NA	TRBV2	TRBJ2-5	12	TGTGCCAGCAGTGCACAGCAAGAGACCCAGTACTTC	CASSAQQETQYF
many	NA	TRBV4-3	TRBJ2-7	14	TGCGCCAGCAGCCAAGGCAGGGGGGCCTACGAGCAGTACTTC	CASSQGRGAYEQYF
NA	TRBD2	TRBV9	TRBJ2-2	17	TGTGCCAGCAGCACGGGGGGACTAGCGGGAGCCACCGGGGAGCTGTTTTTT	CASSTGGLAGATGELFF
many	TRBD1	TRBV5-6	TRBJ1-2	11	TGTGCCAGCAGCTGGGGACAGCGCTACACCTTC	CASSWGQRYTF
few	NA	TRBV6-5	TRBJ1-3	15	TGTGCCAGCAGTCCGGACAGTGGCTCTGGAAACACCATATATTTT	CASSPDSGSGNTIYF
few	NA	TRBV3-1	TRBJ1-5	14	TGTGCCAGCAGCCAAGACGGCAGCCATCAGCCCCAGCATTTT	CASSQDGSHQPQHF
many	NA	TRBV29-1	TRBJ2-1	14	TGCAGCGCAATAAAGGGGGTCCCCTCCAATGAGCAGTTCTTC	CSAIKGVPSNEQFF
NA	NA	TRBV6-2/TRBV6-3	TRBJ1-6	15	TGTGCCAGCAGCTCCCGGACAGACTATAATTCACCCCTCCACTTT	CASSSRTDYNSPLHF
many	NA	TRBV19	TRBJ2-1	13	TGTGCCAGTAGTATGGGGACCTACAATGAGCAGTTCTTC	CASSMGTYNEQFF
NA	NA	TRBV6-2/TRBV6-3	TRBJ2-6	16	TGTGCCAGCAGTGAAGATGGAGGGGCCGGGGCCAACGTCCTGACTTTC	CASSEDGGAGANVLTF
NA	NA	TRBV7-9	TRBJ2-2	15	TGTGCCAGCAGCTTATTCTCGGGGAACACCGGGGAGCTGTTTTTT	CASSLFSGNTGELFF
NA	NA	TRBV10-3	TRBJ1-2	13	TGTGCCATCGGGGGGGGTAGCGACTATGGCTACACCTTC	CAIGGGSDYGYTF
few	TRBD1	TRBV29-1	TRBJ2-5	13	TGCAGCGCGATGAAACAGGGGCAAGAGACCCAGTACTTC	CSAMKQGQETQYF
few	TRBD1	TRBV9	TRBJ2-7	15	TGTGCCAGCAGCGCTTGGACAGGGGGCCCCTACGAGCAGTACTTC	CASSAWTGGPYEQYF
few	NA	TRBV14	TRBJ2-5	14	TGTGCCAGCAGCCAAGTTGCCGGGAAAGAGACCCAGTACTTC	CASSQVAGKETQYF
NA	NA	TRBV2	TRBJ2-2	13	TGTGCCAGCAGTGCCGGGCGCCCCGGGGAGCTGTTTTTT	CASSAGRPGELFF
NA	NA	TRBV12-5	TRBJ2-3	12	TGTGCTAGTGGTCCCCCCCCAGATACGCAGTATTTT	CASGPPPDTQYF
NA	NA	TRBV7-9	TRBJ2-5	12	TGTGCCAGCAGCTTAAGTTCGGAGACCCAGTACTTC	CASSLSSETQYF
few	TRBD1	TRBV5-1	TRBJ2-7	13	TGCGCCAGCAGCTGGACCACAGGGGCCGAGCAGTACTTC	CASSWTTGAEQYF
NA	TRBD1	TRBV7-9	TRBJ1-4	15	TGTGCCAGCAGCCCAGCGACAGGGTCTAATGAAAAACTGTTTTTT	CASSPATGSNEKLFF
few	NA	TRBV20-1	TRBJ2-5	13	TGCAGTGCTAGAGATGGGACCCGGGAGACCCAGTACTTC	CSARDGTRETQYF
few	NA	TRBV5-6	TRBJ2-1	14	TGTGCCAGCAGGGGGGGGGCCGGTTGGAATGAGCAGTTCTTC	CASRGGAGWNEQFF
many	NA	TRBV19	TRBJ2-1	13	TGTGCCAGTAGTCTCGAGCGGGCGGATGAGCAGTTCTTC	CASSLERADEQFF
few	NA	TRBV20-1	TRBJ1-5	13	TGCAGTGCTATACAGGATAGCAATCAGCCCCAGCATTTT	CSAIQDSNQPQHF
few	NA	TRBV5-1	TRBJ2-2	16	TGCGCCAGCAGCTTTCTCTGGACAGCTGACACCGGGGAGCTGTTTTTT	CASSFLWTADTGELFF
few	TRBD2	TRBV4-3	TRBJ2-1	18	TGCGCCAGCAGCCAAAGTATGGGACTACGAAGAACCTACAATGAGCAGTTCTTC	CASSQSMGLRRTYNEQFF
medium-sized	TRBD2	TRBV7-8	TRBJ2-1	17	TGTGCCAGCAGCTCCGCACCACGGACTAGCGGGAGAGATGAGCAGTTCTTC	CASSSAPRTSGRDEQFF
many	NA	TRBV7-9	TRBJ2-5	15	TGTGCCAGCAGCTCCTTTATCGGCCCCCAAGAGACCCAGTACTTC	CASSSFIGPQETQYF
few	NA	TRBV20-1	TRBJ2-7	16	TGCAGTGCTAGGCCCCAAAGTAGCCCTACGATTTACGAGCAGTACTTC	CSARPQSSPTIYEQYF
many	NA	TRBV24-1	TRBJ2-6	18	TGTGCCACCAGTGATTTTGAAGCGGATAACTCTGGGGCCAACGTCCTGACTTTC	CATSDFEADNSGANVLTF